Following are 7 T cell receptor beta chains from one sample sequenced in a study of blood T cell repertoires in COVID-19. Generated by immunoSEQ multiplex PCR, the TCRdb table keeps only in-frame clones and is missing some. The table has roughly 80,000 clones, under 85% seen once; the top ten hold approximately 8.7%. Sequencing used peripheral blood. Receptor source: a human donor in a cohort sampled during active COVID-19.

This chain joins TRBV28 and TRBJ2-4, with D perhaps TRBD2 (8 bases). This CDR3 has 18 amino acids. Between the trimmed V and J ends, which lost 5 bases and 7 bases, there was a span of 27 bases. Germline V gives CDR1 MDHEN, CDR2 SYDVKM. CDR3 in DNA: TGTGCCAGCAGTCCGGGAGGGGGCGGAGGGCCGCTCGTCAACATTCAGTACTTC. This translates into CASSPGGGGGPLVNIQYF.

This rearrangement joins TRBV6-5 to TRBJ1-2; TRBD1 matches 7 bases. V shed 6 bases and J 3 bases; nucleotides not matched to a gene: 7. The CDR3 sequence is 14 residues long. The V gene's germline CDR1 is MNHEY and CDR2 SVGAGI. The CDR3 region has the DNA TGTGCCAGCAGAAGACAGGGCGGTCACTATGGCTACACCTTC. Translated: CASRRQGGHYGYTF.

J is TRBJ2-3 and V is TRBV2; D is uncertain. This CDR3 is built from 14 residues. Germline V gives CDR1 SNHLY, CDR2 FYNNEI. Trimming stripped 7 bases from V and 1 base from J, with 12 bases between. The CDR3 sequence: CASNEQRRTDTQYF. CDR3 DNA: TGTGCCAGCAATGAGCAGCGCCGCACAGATACGCAGTATTTT.

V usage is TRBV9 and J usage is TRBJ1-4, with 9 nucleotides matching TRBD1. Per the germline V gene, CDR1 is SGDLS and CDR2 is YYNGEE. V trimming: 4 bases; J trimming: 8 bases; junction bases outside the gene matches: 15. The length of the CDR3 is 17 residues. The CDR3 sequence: CASSTSGGGTGTEKLFF. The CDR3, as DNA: TGTGCCAGCAGCACCTCCGGGGGGGGGACAGGGACCGAAAAACTGTTTTTT. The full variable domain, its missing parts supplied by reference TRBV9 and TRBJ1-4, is DSGVTQTPKHLITATGQRVTLRCSPRSGDLSVYWYQQSLDQGLQFLIQYYNGEERAKGNILERFSAQQFPDLHSELNLSSLELGDSALYFCASSTSGGGTGTEKLFFGSGTQLSVL.

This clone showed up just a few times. The CDR3 reads CASSRTGLNYGYTF. The CDR3 DNA sequence: TGTGCCAGCTCACGGACAGGGTTAAACTATGGCTACACCTTC. V is TRBV18 and J is TRBJ1-2; TRBD1 matches 8 bases. This CDR3 is built from 14 residues. Germline V gives CDR1 KGHSH, CDR2 LQKENI. V was clipped by 4 bases and J by 2 bases; unmatched bases: 3. The whole variable domain, remainder taken from reference TRBV18 and TRBJ1-2, is NAGVMQNPRHLVRRRGQEARLRCSPMKGHSHVYWYRQLPEEGLKFMVYLQKENIIDESGMPKERFSAEFPKEGPSILRIQQVVRGDSAAYFCASSRTGLNYGYTFGSGTRLTVV.

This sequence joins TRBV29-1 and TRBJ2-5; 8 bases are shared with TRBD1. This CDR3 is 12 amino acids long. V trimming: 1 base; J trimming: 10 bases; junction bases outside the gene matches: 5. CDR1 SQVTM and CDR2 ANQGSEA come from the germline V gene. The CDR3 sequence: CSVEGTGFVQYF. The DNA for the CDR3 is TGCAGCGTTGAAGGGACAGGGTTTGTCCAGTACTTC.

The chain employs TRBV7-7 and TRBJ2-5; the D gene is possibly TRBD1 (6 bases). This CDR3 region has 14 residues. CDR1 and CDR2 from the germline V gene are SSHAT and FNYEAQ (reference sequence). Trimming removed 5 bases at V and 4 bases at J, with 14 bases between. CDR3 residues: CASSAPGQLETQYF. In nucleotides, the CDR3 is TGTGCCAGCAGCGCTCCGGGACAACTAGAGACCCAGTACTTC.